This T cell receptor (beta chain) was identified in a study of blood T cells in healthy people across ages. The CDR3 is 17 amino acids. Germline loops: CDR1 MNHNS, CDR2 SASEGT. Unmatched junction bases numbered 12, after V lost 6 bases and J lost 3 bases. A second PCR, run for roughly 7 to 12 cycles, used a sample-barcoded 5' primer plus a J-beta primer mix. Per-sample output comprised a minimum of 2.5 million paired-end reads containing CDR3. TCRdb recomputed calls from the 5' RACE reads with MiXCR, one row per CDR3 protein. The table lists 1,300,000 or so distinct CDR3 sequences, roughly 60% of them singletons. The sample holds one count of this clonotype. Its target is not known. Overall study results and limits: A greater number of naive CD4+ cells and higher diversity distinguished long-lived donors from aged donors. Roughly linear declines in TCR beta diversity per million T cells occurred with age.

The sequence derives from a man younger than 30 in good health. The sample taken for sequencing was blood. This chain connects TRBV6-1 to TRBJ2-7; 12 bases agree with TRBD2. The CDR3 bases are TGTGCCAGCAGCAACCCTCTAGCGGGGGGGTATTACTACGAGCAGTACTTC. Protein: CASSNPLAGGYYYEQYF.